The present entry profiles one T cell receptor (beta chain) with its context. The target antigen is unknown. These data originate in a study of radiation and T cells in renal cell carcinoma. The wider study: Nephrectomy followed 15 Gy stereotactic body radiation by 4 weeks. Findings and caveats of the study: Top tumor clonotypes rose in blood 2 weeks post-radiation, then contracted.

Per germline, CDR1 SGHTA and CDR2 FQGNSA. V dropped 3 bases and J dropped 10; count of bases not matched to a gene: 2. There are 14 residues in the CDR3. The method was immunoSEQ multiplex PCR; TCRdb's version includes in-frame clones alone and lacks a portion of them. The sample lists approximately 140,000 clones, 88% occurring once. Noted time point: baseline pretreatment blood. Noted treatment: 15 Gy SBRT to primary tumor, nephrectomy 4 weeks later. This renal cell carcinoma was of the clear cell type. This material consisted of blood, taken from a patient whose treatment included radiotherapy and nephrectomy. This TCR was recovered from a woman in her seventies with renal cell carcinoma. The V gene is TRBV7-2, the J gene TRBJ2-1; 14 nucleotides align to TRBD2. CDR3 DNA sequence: TGTGCCAGCAGCTTTGGGACTAGCGGGGGAGAGCAGTTCTTC. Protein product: CASSFGTSGGEQFF.